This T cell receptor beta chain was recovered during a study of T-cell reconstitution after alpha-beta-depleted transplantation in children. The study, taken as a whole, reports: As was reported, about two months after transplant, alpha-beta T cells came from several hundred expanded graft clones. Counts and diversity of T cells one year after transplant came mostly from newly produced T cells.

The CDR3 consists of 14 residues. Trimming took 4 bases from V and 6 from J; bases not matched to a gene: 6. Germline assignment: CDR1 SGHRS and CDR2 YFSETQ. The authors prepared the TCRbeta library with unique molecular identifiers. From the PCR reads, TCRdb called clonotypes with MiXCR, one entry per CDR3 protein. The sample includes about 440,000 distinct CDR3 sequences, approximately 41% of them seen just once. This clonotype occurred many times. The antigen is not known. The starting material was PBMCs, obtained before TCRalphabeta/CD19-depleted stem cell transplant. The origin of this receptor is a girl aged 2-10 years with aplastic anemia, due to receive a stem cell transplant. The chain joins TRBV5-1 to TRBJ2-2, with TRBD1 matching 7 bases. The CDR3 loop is CASSIRQGSGELFF. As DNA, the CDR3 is TGCGCCAGCAGCATAAGACAGGGATCCGGGGAGCTGTTTTTT.